Below, 24 T cell receptor beta chains from the same sample are listed, as sequenced in a study of T cell repertoires in cytomegalovirus infection (dated 2019 in TCRdb). The listed sequencing device is Illumina HiSeq 1500. TCRdb reprocessing: public reads trimmed at Q25 with fastp, clones called with MiXCR, in-frame beta chains kept. CDR3 protein sequences are deduplicated, and each keeps its most common genes and DNA. Counted in this sample were 70,000 to 85,000 distinct CDR3 sequences; roughly 39% of them appeared once. Clones ranked in the top ten supply approximately 95% of the sample. For these receptors, no antigen is known. The sample's treatment or condition label is to be understood as: in vitro stimulation with specific CMV peptide epitopes to enrich CMV-specific T cells. The sequencing used CD8+ T cells from cultured PBMCs, collected from culture after CMV antigen stimulation. The receptors shown here come from a human donor in good health (CMV status not recorded). Some clones in this sample may be carry-over from other donors' samples.

The chain links TRBV7-2 to TRBJ2-3; 12 nucleotides match TRBD2. The V gene's germline CDR1 is SGHTA and CDR2 FQGNSA. V was clipped by 8 bases and J by 6 bases; unmatched bases: 12. The CDR3 contains 16 residues. The CDR3 protein is CASVSSGGAGADTQYF. The CDR3 region has the DNA TGTGCCAGCGTGTCTAGCGGGGGGGCGGGTGCCGATACGCAGTATTTT.

The gene calls are TRBV25-1 and TRBJ1-1; maybe TRBD1 (5 bases). CDR1 and CDR2 from the germline V gene are MGHDK and SYGVNS. The V gene lost 3 bases and the J gene lost 1 base, with 18 bases spanning the gap. This CDR3 spans 17 amino acids. CDR3: CASSDTLGGWTNTEAFF. The CDR3 DNA follows: TGTGCCAGCAGTGACACCTTGGGGGGGTGGACGAACACTGAAGCTTTCTTT.

The V and J genes are TRBV23-1 and TRBJ1-1, with 7 positions matching TRBD1. TRBV23-1 is identified as an open reading frame with a role that is uncertain. CDR3 length: 12 amino acids. J lost 4 bases, V lost 8 bases, and 4 bases had no gene match. Here the CDR3 DNA reads TGCGCCAGCCCATCAGGGGGCACTGAAGCTTTCTTT. Encoded protein: CASPSGGTEAFF.

The chain recombines TRBV7-9 with TRBJ1-5, with 9 positions matching TRBD1. The CDR3 spans 17 residues. J lost 4 bases, V lost 4 bases, and 11 bases had no gene match. CDR1 and CDR2 (germline): SEHNR, FQNEAQ (reference sequence). The CDR3 is CASSSSRDRAVNQPQHF. In DNA, the CDR3 is TGTGCCAGCAGCTCCTCCCGGGACAGGGCGGTAAATCAGCCCCAGCATTTT.

The J gene is TRBJ2-1, the V gene TRBV20-1; 7 nucleotides align to TRBD1. The germline CDR1 and CDR2 sequences are DFQATT and SNEGSKA (reference sequence). V trimming: 3 bases; J trimming: 1 base; junction bases outside the gene matches: 6. CDR3 length: 15 residues. CDR3 residues: CSASTGQASYNEQFF. The CDR3 coding sequence is TGCAGTGCTAGCACCGGACAGGCGTCCTACAATGAGCAGTTCTTC.

V and J are TRBV7-9 and TRBJ2-7; D tentatively fits TRBD1 or TRBD2 (5 bases each). From germline, CDR1 is SEHNR and CDR2 FQNEAQ (reference sequence). V lost 5 bases to trimming and J lost 3 bases, with 14 bases between them. CDR3 length equals 14 residues. The CDR3 nucleotides are TGTGCCAGCAGCCTGGACATGGGGGACTACGAGCAGTACTTC. Residues: CASSLDMGDYEQYF.

In this sample, this clonotype turned up a few times. The rearrangement joins TRBV13 to TRBJ1-1, with 8 bases matching TRBD1. The CDR3 spans 15 residues. Germline CDR1 is PRHDT and CDR2 is FYEKMQ (reference sequence). Germline trimming cut 4 bases from V and 8 bases from J; bases unmatched to any gene: 12. CDR3 loop: CASSSFSRTGTEAFF. The DNA for the CDR3 is TGTGCCAGCAGCTCGTTCAGTCGGACAGGGACCGAAGCTTTCTTT.

This chain joins TRBV9 and TRBJ2-1, with D maybe TRBD1 (5 bases). CDR1 and CDR2 (germline): SGDLS, YYNGEE. The CDR3 is made up of 13 amino acids. The germline V and J ends were trimmed by 3 bases and 8 bases, with 12 bases remaining between them. The CDR3 coding sequence is TGTGCCAGCAGCGACAGAAGGGGCCATGAGCAGTTCTTC. The encoded protein is CASSDRRGHEQFF.

This clonotype was counted only a few times. An end of the junction differs from the germline gene, which may be a read error. The J gene is TRBJ2-1, the V gene TRBV2; 8 positions match TRBD1. The CDR3 consists of 15 residues. Germline CDR1 SNHLY, CDR2 FYNNEI. The CDR3 reads CASSEDRGSYNEQFF. The CDR3 DNA is TGTGCCAGCAGCGAAGACAGGGGCTCCTACAATGAGCAGTTCTTC.

This clonotype was picked up a small number of times. The chain recombines TRBV7-2 with TRBJ2-3; TRBD1 matches 7 bases. Germline CDR1 and CDR2: SGHTA and FQGNSA. Trimming at V came to 5 bases and at J to 4 bases, leaving 12 bases not matched to a gene. The CDR3 loop spans 16 amino acids. CDR3 protein: CASSHNPGQSPDTQYF. CDR3 nucleotides: TGTGCCAGCAGCCACAATCCGGGACAGAGCCCAGATACGCAGTATTTT. The complete variable domain, with remaining parts taken from reference TRBV7-2 and TRBJ2-3, reads GAGVSQSPSNKVTEKGKDVELRCDPISGHTALYWYRQSLGQGLEFLIYFQGNSAPDKSGLPSDRFSAERTGGSVSTLTIQRTQQEDSAVYLCASSHNPGQSPDTQYFGPGTRLTVL.

This clonotype was observed a handful of times. The rearrangement links TRBV28 to TRBJ2-3; TRBD2 matches at 10 bases. The CDR3 runs 21 residues. V was pared by 2 bases and J by 2 bases, with 19 bases of the junction left unmatched. The germline gives CDR1 MDHEN, CDR2 SYDVKM. The CDR3 DNA sequence: TGTGCCAGCAGTTTAAGGGCTCGACTGAATAGCGGGGGGTTCGTCACAGATACGCAGTATTTT. It is translated as CASSLRARLNSGGFVTDTQYF.

The gene calls are TRBV10-3 and TRBJ2-7; D unresolved. The CDR3 is made up of 17 amino acids. V was trimmed by 3 bases and J by 0 bases, leaving 18 bases between them. CDR1 is ENHRY, CDR2 SYGVKD, per germline. DNA of the CDR3: TGTGCCATCAGTGAACCTCTCGGACGGGCCAGCTCCTACGAGCAGTACTTC. It yields the protein CAISEPLGRASSYEQYF.

The chain joins TRBV6-2 or TRBV6-3 to TRBJ2-2; D is ambiguous. The CDR3 runs to 13 residues. V was clipped by 0 bases and J by 4 bases, with 3 bases between them. Germline CDR1 reads MNHEY; CDR2 reads SVGEGT. For the CDR3, the DNA is TGTGCCAGCAGTTACTCGAGCACCGGGGAGCTGTTTTTT. Translated, it gives CASSYSSTGELFF.

V and J are TRBV2 and TRBJ1-2; 11 bases match TRBD1. After removal of 8 bases from V and 1 base from J, the junction contained 9 bases not matched to a gene. The CDR3 has 16 amino acids. Germline V lookup: CDR1 SNHLY, CDR2 FYNNEI. The chain's CDR3 is CASGLGDRGFNYGYTF. In DNA form, the CDR3 reads TGTGCCAGCGGACTGGGGGACAGGGGGTTTAACTATGGCTACACCTTC.

This clonotype appeared many times. The rearrangement uses TRBV7-2 and TRBJ1-5; D remains ambiguous. Germline V gene data show CDR1 as SGHTA and CDR2 as FQGNSA. The ends were cut back, 5 bases at V and 2 bases at J, with 13 bases in the middle. The CDR3 length is 15 residues. The CDR3 bases are TGTGCCAGCAGCCCTGTGATGGCCGGCAATCAGCCCCAGCATTTT. It is translated as CASSPVMAGNQPQHF.

This clonotype was detected only a few times. This rearrangement joins TRBV6-6 to TRBJ2-7; TRBD1 aligns across 7 bases. V lost 0 bases to trimming and J lost 1 base; unmatched junction nucleotides: 18. Germline V lookup: CDR1 MNHNY, CDR2 SVGAGI (reference sequence). The CDR3 sequence is 20 residues long. The DNA for the CDR3 is TGTGCCAGCAGTTACTCGAACCTGCGGGCGATGGGGGACAGTTCCTACGAGCAGTACTTC. Amino acids: CASSYSNLRAMGDSSYEQYF.

The rearrangement links TRBV27 to TRBJ2-3; 9 bases map to TRBD2. The J segment lost 3 bases and the V segment lost 4 bases, leaving 8 bases of the junction unmatched. The CDR3 spans 16 residues. CDR1 and CDR2 (germline): MNHEY, SMNVEV (reference sequence). CDR3 DNA: TGTGCCAGCAGTTCCCTTAGCGGGGGACTGACAGATACGCAGTATTTT. Encoded protein: CASSSLSGGLTDTQYF.

The sample holds a few counts of this clonotype. The chain couples TRBV6-1 to TRBJ2-1; no clear D gene. Germline V gene data show CDR1 as MNHNS and CDR2 as SASEGT. V dropped 4 bases and J dropped 9 bases, with 13 bases sitting between them. The CDR3 is 13 residues long. CDR3 protein: CASSAVTGSEQFF. The CDR3 DNA reads TGTGCCAGCAGTGCGGTAACCGGCAGTGAGCAGTTCTTC.

The chain carries TRBV19 and TRBJ2-2, with a weak D call TRBD1 (6 bases). This CDR3 is built from 16 residues. V was pared by 5 bases and J by 5 bases, with 18 bases between. CDR1 and CDR2 (germline): LNHDA, SQIVND (reference sequence). The CDR3 DNA reads as TGTGCCAGTAGTGCGGCCGGAACAGGGTGGACCGGGGAGCTGTTTTTT. Its protein product is CASSAAGTGWTGELFF.

This clonotype was seen a handful of times. The CDR3 loop is CASSIDPGPQDYGYTF. CDR3 nucleotides: TGTGCCAGTAGTATAGACCCGGGACCGCAAGACTATGGCTACACCTTC. The J gene is TRBJ1-2, the V gene TRBV19, with TRBD1 as a possible D gene (5 bases). The CDR3 has 16 amino acids. The V end lost 0 bases, the J end lost 3 bases, and 14 bases lay between the germline ends. The germline CDR1 and CDR2 sequences are LNHDA and SQIVND (reference sequence).

This sequence joins TRBV7-4 and TRBJ1-3; TRBD1 might be the D (6 bases). Trimming removed 5 bases from V and 1 base from J, with 12 bases in between. The CDR3 has 15 residues. Germline assignment: CDR1 SGHVT and CDR2 SQSDAQ. In DNA, the CDR3 is TGTGCCAGCAGCCTGACTACAGGGTCTGGAAACACCATATATTTT. Protein: CASSLTTGSGNTIYF.

This clonotype was counted only a few times. The chain recombines TRBV28 with TRBJ2-7, with 7 positions matching TRBD2. Looked up from germline, CDR1 is MDHEN and CDR2 is SYDVKM. J gave up 5 bases and V 5 bases, and 9 bases lay outside the gene matches. The CDR3 runs 14 residues. The CDR3 region is CASSPGRTSDEQYF. CDR3 sequence (DNA): TGTGCCAGCAGTCCCGGACGGACTAGTGACGAGCAGTACTTC.

The V and J genes are TRBV25-1 and TRBJ1-2; unclear D gene. Trimming cost V 2 bases and J 2 bases, with 12 bases left between them. Germline assignment: CDR1 MGHDK and CDR2 SYGVNS. This CDR3 spans 15 amino acids. The CDR3 protein is CASSEGGSLNYGYTF. The CDR3 DNA is TGTGCCAGCAGTGAAGGAGGCAGCCTCAACTATGGCTACACCTTC.

V is TRBV10-3 and J is TRBJ2-3; 13 bases fit TRBD2. This CDR3 region has 17 residues. Germline CDR1 reads ENHRY; CDR2 reads SYGVKD. The trim removed 0 bases at V and 0 bases at J, leaving 0 bases unmatched. CDR3 loop: CAISESGLAGSTDTQYF. As DNA, the CDR3 is TGTGCCATCAGTGAGTCGGGACTAGCGGGGAGCACAGATACGCAGTATTTT.